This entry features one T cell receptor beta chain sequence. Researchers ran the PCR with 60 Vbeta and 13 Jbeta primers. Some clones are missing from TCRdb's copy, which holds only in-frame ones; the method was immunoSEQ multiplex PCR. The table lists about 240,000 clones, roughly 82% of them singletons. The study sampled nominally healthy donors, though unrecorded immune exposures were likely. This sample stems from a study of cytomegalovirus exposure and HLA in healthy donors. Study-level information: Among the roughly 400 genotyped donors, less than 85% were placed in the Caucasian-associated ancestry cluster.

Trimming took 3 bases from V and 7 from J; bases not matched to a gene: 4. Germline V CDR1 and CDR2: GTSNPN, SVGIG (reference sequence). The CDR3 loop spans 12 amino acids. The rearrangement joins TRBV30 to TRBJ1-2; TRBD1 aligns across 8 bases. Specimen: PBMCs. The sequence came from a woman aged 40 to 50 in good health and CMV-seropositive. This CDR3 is CAWSQTGVGYTF. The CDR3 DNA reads TGTGCCTGGAGCCAGACAGGGGTTGGCTACACCTTC.